This T cell receptor (beta chain) derives from a study of shared clonotypes between healthy human individuals. Study information: Each donor's CD8 memory used one plate, CD8 naive two, each CD4 subset three.

Donors were healthy HIV-negative adults without recent acute infections or vaccinations. Per the germline V gene, CDR1 is MDHEN and CDR2 is SYDVKM. V was trimmed by 4 bases and J by 5 bases, leaving 14 bases between them. This CDR3 has 14 amino acids. This clone was observed a single time. Method: immunoSEQ multiplex PCR; TCRdb's copy keeps in-frame clones and lacks some. The data show more than 2 million clones, roughly 94% seen once. The chain combines TRBV28 with TRBJ1-2; D unresolved. The clonotype was recovered from a man aged 18 to 29 in good health. Specimen: naive CD4+ T cells sorted from blood. The subset was: CD45RA+ positively selected. DNA of the CDR3: TGTGCCAGCAGTTGGCCGGGCCTTTCTTATGGCTACACCTTC. It translates to CASSWPGLSYGYTF.